Following are 32 T cell receptor beta chains from one sample sequenced in a study of CD8 T cells in ankylosing spondylitis (dated 2017 in TCRdb). Summary of the overall study and its limitations: A TCR beta motif of 7 or 8 highly homologous amino acid variants appeared characteristic of blood from ankylosing spondylitis patients.

These receptors lack a known antigen. The library was obtained by 5' RACE. The run used an Illumina HiSeq 2500. TCRdb ran its own pipeline on the public reads, namely fastp trimming at Q25 and MiXCR clone calling, and kept in-frame beta chains. Identical CDR3 proteins give one entry, which carries the most common genes and DNA. Recorded for this sample are fewer than 650,000 distinct CDR3 sequences; roughly 13% of them occurred a single time. The top ten hold about 6.5% of the sample. The material sequenced was blood, either unsorted or a sorted T cell fraction (not recorded which). Receptor source: a male donor with ankylosing spondylitis.

This chain joins TRBV6-4 and TRBJ2-3; 9 nucleotides line up with TRBD2. The CDR3 is 15 residues long. Losses at the gene ends were 4 bases for V and 4 bases for J; bases not matched to a gene: 6. Germline V gene sequence: CDR1 MRHNA, CDR2 SNTAGT. CDR3 coding DNA: TGTGCCAGCAGTGGAGATAGCGGGAGTGCAGATACGCAGTATTTT. This translates into CASSGDSGSADTQYF.

This sequence joins TRBV12-3 or TRBV12-4 and TRBJ1-5; 7 bases line up with TRBD1. J lost 5 bases, V lost 10 bases, and 11 bases had no gene match. The CDR3 consists of 14 residues. Written as DNA, the CDR3 is TGTGCCACCACCGAGGGGGCGCGTGATCAGCCCCAGCATTTT. Amino acid sequence: CATTEGARDQPQHF.

The chain is built from TRBV10-3 and TRBJ2-7; 8 bases align to TRBD2. J lost 1 base, V lost 11 bases, and 16 bases had no gene match. Germline V gene data show CDR1 as ENHRY and CDR2 as SYGVKD. The CDR3 sequence is 16 residues long. CDR3 in DNA: TGTGCCTACCCCCCCACTAGCGGAGGTGGGTCCTACGAGCAGTACTTC. Residues: CAYPPTSGGGSYEQYF.

In regard to this clonotype: A junction end diverges from the germline sequence, so it may reflect a read error. The J gene is TRBJ2-2, the V gene TRBV5-1; D call uncertain. Germline CDR1 and CDR2: SGHRS and YFSETQ. The CDR3 loop spans 15 amino acids. CDR3 in DNA: TGCGCCAGCAGCTTGGCCGGACCGAACACCGTGGAGCTGTTTTTT. Protein sequence: CASSLAGPNTVELFF.

This clonotype was found a few times. The rearrangement links TRBV5-6 to TRBJ1-1; tentatively, D is TRBD1 (5 bases). CDR3 length equals 16 residues. Trimming took off 2 bases at V and 0 bases at J, with 14 bases between the two ends. Germline V gene sequence: CDR1 SGHDT, CDR2 YYEEEE. The CDR3 sequence: CASSFAAGKMNTEAFF. The CDR3, as DNA: TGTGCCAGCAGCTTCGCGGCAGGGAAAATGAACACTGAAGCTTTCTTT. The full variable domain, with the rest looked up from reference TRBV5-6 and TRBJ1-1, is DAGVTQSPTHLIKTRGQQVTLRCSPKSGHDTVSWYQQALGQGPQFIFQYYEEEERQRGNFPDRFSGHQFPNYSSELNVNALLLGDSALYLCASSFAAGKMNTEAFFGQGTRLTVV.

This clonotype came up a few times. This chain connects TRBV9 to TRBJ2-1; maybe TRBD2 (5 bases). The CDR3 length is 14 residues. The germline V gene has CDR1 SGDLS and CDR2 YYNGEE. V gave up 2 bases and J gave up 8 bases, with 14 bases separating them. CDR3: CASSVTGFVDEQFF. The DNA for the CDR3 is TGTGCCAGCAGCGTGACGGGATTTGTCGATGAGCAGTTCTTC.

The V gene is TRBV18, the J gene TRBJ2-7, with 8 bases fitting TRBD1. Germline CDR1 KGHSH, CDR2 LQKENI. Unmatched junction bases numbered 3, after V lost 3 bases and J lost 2 bases. This CDR3 contains 14 residues. CDR3 DNA sequence: TGTGCCAGCTCACCGGAACAGGGGGCCTACGAGCAGTACTTC. Protein: CASSPEQGAYEQYF.

Only a few counts were recorded for this clonotype. The chain couples TRBV11-2 to TRBJ2-3; no clear D. CDR3 length: 11 amino acids. V gave up 6 bases and J gave up 4 bases, with 5 bases separating them. Germline V gives CDR1 SGHAT, CDR2 FQNNGV. The CDR3 DNA is TGTGCCAGCAGACGGGCAGATACGCAGTATTTT. It is translated as CASRRADTQYF. The whole variable domain, remainder taken from reference TRBV11-2 and TRBJ2-3, is EAGVAQSPRYKIIEKRQSVAFWCNPISGHATLYWYQQILGQGPKLLIQFQNNGVVDDSQLPKDRFSAERLKGVDSTLKIQPAKLEDSAVYLCASRRADTQYFGPGTRLTVL.

This clonotype showed up just a few times. This chain uses TRBV5-1 with TRBJ2-5; a weak D match, TRBD1 (5 bases). Germline lookup yields CDR1 SGHRS and CDR2 YFSETQ. Between the trimmed V and J ends, which lost 4 bases and 2 bases, there was a span of 15 bases. This CDR3 comprises 15 residues. For the CDR3, the DNA is TGCGCCAGCAGCGTGCAGGGAAACTTACAAGAGACCCAGTACTTC. Encoded protein: CASSVQGNLQETQYF.

This clonotype was picked up a small number of times. The chain is built from TRBV28 and TRBJ1-4; D remains ambiguous. The CDR3 has 14 residues. V was clipped by 4 bases and J by 8 bases, with 14 bases between them. Germline V CDR1 and CDR2: MDHEN, SYDVKM. In DNA form, the CDR3 reads TGTGCCAGCAGTTCCTCAGAGCTCCCAGAAAAACTGTTTTTT. Protein product: CASSSSELPEKLFF.

V gene TRBV4-1 combines with J gene TRBJ2-5; 16 nucleotides align to TRBD2. J gave up 5 bases and V 3 bases, and 3 bases lay outside the gene matches. The CDR3 sequence is 16 residues long. In germline, CDR1 is MGHRA, CDR2 YSYEKL. The CDR3 DNA follows: TGCGCCAGCAGCCAGGGGACTAGCGGGAGGGGGGAGACCCAGTACTTC. Translated, it gives CASSQGTSGRGETQYF.

This clonotype came up a few times. The chain joins TRBV12-3 or TRBV12-4 to TRBJ2-2; D remains ambiguous. V was pared by 0 bases and J by 1 base, with 9 bases between. The CDR3 extends over 16 amino acids. CDR3 sequence reads: CASSLARSLNTGELFF. Here the CDR3 DNA reads TGTGCCAGCAGTTTAGCGCGAAGCTTGAACACCGGGGAGCTGTTTTTT.

This clonotype was counted ten times or more. The chain joins TRBV2 to TRBJ1-6; the match to TRBD1 covers 7 bases. Looked up from germline, CDR1 is SNHLY and CDR2 is FYNNEI. The CDR3 consists of 13 residues. The ends lost 6 bases at V and 7 bases at J; junction bases unmatched: 3. Written as DNA, the CDR3 is TGTGCCAGCAGGAGACAGGGAAATTCACCCCTCCACTTT. Translated, it gives CASRRQGNSPLHF.

This clonotype was found a few times. The chain joins TRBV12-3 or TRBV12-4 to TRBJ1-4; the D is unclear. With 6 bases removed from V and 3 bases from J, the gap between germline ends came to 20 bases. The CDR3 is 17 amino acids. The DNA for the CDR3 is TGTGCCAGCAGCCGGGATAGGTTGGCGGCCTCTAATGAAAAACTGTTTTTT. Translated, it gives CASSRDRLAASNEKLFF.

CDR3 protein: CSAPEPILSNEQFF. The DNA of the CDR3 is TGCAGTGCTCCGGAGCCTATCCTTTCCAATGAGCAGTTCTTC. The chain employs TRBV20-1 and TRBJ2-1; D remains unclear. V shed 5 bases and J shed 6 bases, with 17 bases lying between them. The CDR3 length is 14 residues. Germline CDR1 and CDR2: DFQATT and SNEGSKA (reference sequence).

This clonotype was detected only a few times. The chain has TRBV7-9 and TRBJ2-5, with 7 bases matching TRBD1. The CDR3 covers 15 residues. The V gene's germline CDR1 is SEHNR and CDR2 FQNEAQ (reference sequence). The V and J ends lost 3 bases and 5 bases, in that order; junction bases with no gene match: 9. CDR3 in amino acids: CASSLTTGTSETQYF. The CDR3 DNA reads TGTGCCAGCAGCTTGACGACAGGGACCAGTGAGACCCAGTACTTC.

This chain links TRBV12-3 or TRBV12-4 with TRBJ2-1; TRBD2 might be the D (6 bases). V lost 2 bases, J lost 10 bases, and 18 bases lay in between. The CDR3 is 15 amino acids. CDR3 sequence: CASSLFLGGWEEQFF. The CDR3 coding sequence is TGTGCCAGCAGTTTATTCTTGGGGGGTTGGGAGGAGCAGTTCTTC.

This clonotype was counted between two and nine times. The chain joins TRBV27 to TRBJ1-2; D is perhaps TRBD1 (6 bases). There are 13 residues in the CDR3. Trimming cost V 8 bases and J 3 bases, with 13 bases left between them. Germline assignment: CDR1 MNHEY and CDR2 SMNVEV (reference sequence). The DNA for the CDR3 is TGTGCCAGCGGCCTCGGGGGCGACTATGGCTACACCTTC. Translating gives CASGLGGDYGYTF.

Only a few counts were recorded for this clonotype. V usage is TRBV20-1 and J usage is TRBJ2-2; 10 nucleotides agree with TRBD2. CDR3 length: 16 residues. Losses at the gene ends were 3 bases for V and 3 bases for J; bases not matched to a gene: 7. In germline, CDR1 is DFQATT, CDR2 SNEGSKA (reference sequence). The CDR3 is CSASLLAGEYTGELFF. CDR3 bases: TGCAGTGCTAGTCTCCTAGCGGGAGAGTACACCGGGGAGCTGTTTTTT.

The sample holds a few counts of this clonotype. V gene TRBV14 combines with J gene TRBJ1-4; 10 bases fit TRBD1. The CDR3 is made up of 16 amino acids. V trimming: 3 bases; J trimming: 4 bases; junction bases outside the gene matches: 5. Germline V gives CDR1 SGHDN, CDR2 FVKESK. The CDR3 bases are TGTGCCAGCAGCCATTACCGGGACAGGGGTAATGAAAAACTGTTTTTT. This gives the protein CASSHYRDRGNEKLFF.

The chain recombines TRBV20-1 with TRBJ2-3; D gene uncertain. The germline V and J ends were trimmed by 3 bases and 1 base, with 8 bases remaining between them. The CDR3 runs 13 residues. Germline V lookup: CDR1 DFQATT, CDR2 SNEGSKA (reference sequence). The CDR3 nucleotides are TGCAGTGCTAGTTCCACTGGCACAGATACGCAGTATTTT. Translation gives CSASSTGTDTQYF.

The V call is TRBV7-2, the J call TRBJ1-2, with a possible D match to TRBD1 (6 bases). Germline CDR1 reads SGHTA; CDR2 reads FQGNSA. The length of the CDR3 is 13 residues. With 4 bases removed from V and 2 bases from J, the gap between germline ends came to 8 bases. CDR3 amino acids: CASSWTENYGYTF. The CDR3 DNA reads as TGTGCCAGCAGCTGGACAGAGAACTATGGCTACACCTTC.

This clonotype appeared many times. The CDR3 sequence: CASSLVLSSYNEQFF. CDR3 DNA sequence: TGCGCCAGCAGCTTGGTGCTTAGCTCCTACAATGAGCAGTTCTTC. This chain links TRBV5-1 with TRBJ2-1; D is ambiguous. The ends were cut back, 0 bases at V and 0 bases at J, with 7 bases in the middle. The germline CDR1 and CDR2 sequences are SGHRS and YFSETQ. The CDR3 runs to 15 residues.

This clonotype occurred a few times. The J gene is TRBJ2-1, the V gene TRBV5-1; 12 positions match TRBD2. Germline V gives CDR1 SGHRS, CDR2 YFSETQ. Trimming took 2 bases from V and 2 from J; bases not matched to a gene: 2. The CDR3 is 16 amino acids. Written as DNA, the CDR3 is TGCGCCAGCAGCTTACTAGCGGGGGGAGCCTACAATGAGCAGTTCTTC. Protein: CASSLLAGGAYNEQFF. Filled out from reference TRBV5-1 and TRBJ2-1, the complete variable domain reads KAGVTQTPRYLIKTRGQQVTLSCSPISGHRSVSWYQQTPGQGLQFLFEYFSETQRNKGNFPGRFSGRQFSNSRSEMNVSTLELGDSALYLCASSLLAGGAYNEQFFGPGTRLTVL.

This clonotype showed up just a few times. The gene calls are TRBV6-1 and TRBJ2-1; 8 bases are shared with TRBD2. Germline CDR1 reads MNHNS; CDR2 reads SASEGT. V gave up 4 bases and J gave up 7 bases; unmatched junction bases: 12. The CDR3 contains 16 residues. The DNA for the CDR3 is TGTGCCAGCAGTGGATTCCCAGGACTAGCTGTTAATGAGCAGTTCTTC. The encoded protein is CASSGFPGLAVNEQFF.

In its sample, this clonotype was seen a few times. J is TRBJ2-3 and V is TRBV10-3; 9 bases fit TRBD2. Per germline, CDR1 ENHRY and CDR2 SYGVKD. Trimming took 7 bases from V and 4 from J; bases not matched to a gene: 6. The CDR3 is 14 amino acids. The CDR3 here is CAITPGLASDTQYF. CDR3 nucleotides: TGTGCCATCACACCGGGACTAGCCTCAGATACGCAGTATTTT.

This clonotype occurred many times. The rearrangement uses TRBV10-3 and TRBJ1-2, with D unclear. The CDR3 has 10 residues. Germline CDR1 reads ENHRY; CDR2 reads SYGVKD. Trimming took 9 bases from V and 6 from J, leaving 8 bases between them. The CDR3 here is CAIHSDGYTF. In nucleotides, the CDR3 is TGTGCCATACACAGCGATGGCTACACCTTC.

This clonotype was seen a handful of times. The chain employs TRBV7-8 and TRBJ2-3, with D possibly matching TRBD1 (7 bases). The CDR3 is 17 residues long. Germline assignment: CDR1 SGHVS and CDR2 FQNEAQ. The V end lost 1 base, the J end lost 3 bases, and 17 bases lay between the germline ends. The CDR3 protein is CASSLEGAGRRTDTQYF. In DNA form, the CDR3 reads TGTGCCAGCAGCTTAGAGGGGGCTGGGAGGCGGACAGATACGCAGTATTTT.

The J gene is TRBJ2-7, the V gene TRBV7-2; D is perhaps TRBD1 or TRBD2 (6 bases each). Germline assignment: CDR1 SGHTA and CDR2 FQGNSA. There are 15 residues in the CDR3. V was cut by 2 bases and J by 1 base, with 12 bases left in between. In DNA, the CDR3 is TGTGCCAGCAGCTTAAGGGGGGTTGGGTCCTACGAGCAGTACGTC. Its protein is CASSLRGVGSYEQYV.

This clonotype was found a few times. The chain recombines TRBV6-1 with TRBJ2-7, with D perhaps TRBD2 (6 bases). CDR1 is MNHNS, CDR2 SASEGT, per germline. The length of the CDR3 is 16 residues. Trimming stripped 0 bases from V and 4 bases from J, with 16 bases between. CDR3 in DNA: TGTGCCAGCAGTGAAGCCCCCGGGAATGCGGGGTACGAGCAGTACTTC. It specifies CASSEAPGNAGYEQYF.

This clonotype was seen only a few times. This chain uses TRBV6-1 with TRBJ2-3; a weak D match, TRBD1 (5 bases). Germline CDR1 MNHNS, CDR2 SASEGT. The ends were cut back, 8 bases at V and 6 bases at J, with 24 bases in the middle. This CDR3 contains 16 residues. This chain's CDR3 is CASVPGTGQVMDTQYF. For the CDR3, the DNA is TGTGCCAGCGTACCGGGTACAGGTCAGGTGATGGATACGCAGTATTTT.

The chain couples TRBV2 to TRBJ1-5; possible D gene TRBD1, 5 bases. The V and J ends lost 6 bases and 7 bases respectively, with 16 bases between them. The CDR3 has 14 amino acids. CDR1 is SNHLY and CDR2 is FYNNEI in the germline V gene. The CDR3 loop is CASSSKGGDQPQHF. DNA for the CDR3: TGTGCCAGCAGCTCGAAGGGAGGGGACCAGCCCCAGCATTTT.